This T cell receptor beta chain is drawn from a study of CD4 T cells in relation to SARS-CoV-2 and coronaviruses. This clone was recorded only once. The method was immunoSEQ multiplex PCR; TCRdb's version includes in-frame clones alone and lacks a portion of them. The sample has roughly 68,000 clones; about 92% are singletons. V gave up 9 bases and J gave up 5 bases, with 32 bases separating them. The CDR3 is 18 residues long. CD4+ T cells from unexposed donors were obtained before the COVID-19 pandemic (2011-2018). The sample comprised naive CD4+ T cells from PBMCs. The sample's subset: naive CD4+ T cells isolated by negative enrichment. This clonotype was sampled from a human donor in good health. This rearrangement joins TRBV5-3 to TRBJ1-2, with D possibly being TRBD1 (6 bases). TRBV5-3 is given ORF status, its function remaining uncertain. The CDR3 spells CAIPPSTLGPQTGYGYTF. CDR3 in DNA: TGTGCCATCCCGCCGTCGACCCTCGGCCCCCAAACAGGGTATGGCTACACCTTC.